The rows below give T cell receptor beta chains drawn from one sample of a study of blood T cell repertoires in COVID-19. TCRdb's copy holds only in-frame clones and misses some; the assay was immunoSEQ multiplex PCR. Counted here are about 240,000 clones, about 87% occurring once; the ten biggest clones make up 2.5% to 3%. Sequenced input: PBMCs or T cells enriched from blood (not recorded which). Receptors were obtained from a woman under 40 with acute COVID-19. Each CDR3 is given with its conserved first and last residue. The D gene is left open where the match is weak. The size field is filled for only some rows; it gives once, few, many or a size class.

.,TRBV19,TRBJ1-1,.,CAAHSDTEAFF,TGTGCCGCTCATTCGGACACTGAAGCTTTCTTT
.,TRBV10-3,TRBJ1-2,TRBD1,CAVWTGYGYTF,TGTGCCGTCTGGACAGGGTATGGCTACACCTTC
.,TRBV29-1,TRBJ2-5,.,CSVGTSRGETQYF,TGCAGCGTTGGGACTTCCCGAGGCGAGACCCAGTACTTC
.,TRBV5-4,TRBJ2-5,TRBD2,CASSLGSGVDETQYF,TGTGCCAGCAGCTTGGGGAGCGGGGTGGACGAGACCCAGTACTTC
.,TRBV4-1,TRBJ1-2,TRBD1,CASSQGTGNYGYTF,TGCGCCAGCAGCCAAGGGACAGGGAACTATGGCTACACCTTC
.,TRBV16,TRBJ1-1,.,CASSQDSAGDTEAFF,TGTGCCAGCAGCCAAGATAGCGCAGGGGACACTGAAGCTTTCTTT
.,TRBV7-6,TRBJ1-1,TRBD1,CASSSNRGADTEAFF,TGTGCCAGCAGCTCAAACAGGGGAGCGGACACTGAAGCTTTCTTT
few,TRBV19,TRBJ1-4,TRBD1,CASSIRQGGEKLFF,TGTGCCAGTAGTATACGACAGGGGGGAGAAAAACTGTTTTTT
.,TRBV18,TRBJ1-3,.,CASSPGLGDSGNTIYF,TGTGCCAGCTCACCAGGCCTCGGGGACTCTGGAAACACCATATATTTT
.,TRBV3-1/TRBV3-2,TRBJ2-5,.,CASSEYTGRGTQYF,TGTGCCAGCAGCGAGTATACAGGGAGGGGGACCCAGTACTTC
once,TRBV3-1/TRBV3-2,TRBJ2-4,.,CASSQEWSATKNIQYF,TGTGCCAGCAGCCAAGAATGGTCAGCGACCAAAAACATTCAGTACTTC
.,TRBV2,TRBJ2-7,.,CASSVYGTNYEQYF,TGTGCCAGCAGTGTTTACGGGACAAACTACGAGCAGTACTTC
.,TRBV14,TRBJ1-6,TRBD1,CASSPWDSSNSPLHF,TGTGCCAGCAGCCCCTGGGACAGTTCTAATTCACCCCTCCACTTT
.,TRBV3-1/TRBV3-2,TRBJ2-7,TRBD2,CASSGLAGYYEQYF,TGTGCCAGCAGCGGACTAGCGGGGTATTACGAGCAGTACTTC
.,TRBV9,TRBJ1-3,.,CASSGGGNTIYF,TGTGCCAGCAGCGGAGGTGGAAACACCATATATTTT